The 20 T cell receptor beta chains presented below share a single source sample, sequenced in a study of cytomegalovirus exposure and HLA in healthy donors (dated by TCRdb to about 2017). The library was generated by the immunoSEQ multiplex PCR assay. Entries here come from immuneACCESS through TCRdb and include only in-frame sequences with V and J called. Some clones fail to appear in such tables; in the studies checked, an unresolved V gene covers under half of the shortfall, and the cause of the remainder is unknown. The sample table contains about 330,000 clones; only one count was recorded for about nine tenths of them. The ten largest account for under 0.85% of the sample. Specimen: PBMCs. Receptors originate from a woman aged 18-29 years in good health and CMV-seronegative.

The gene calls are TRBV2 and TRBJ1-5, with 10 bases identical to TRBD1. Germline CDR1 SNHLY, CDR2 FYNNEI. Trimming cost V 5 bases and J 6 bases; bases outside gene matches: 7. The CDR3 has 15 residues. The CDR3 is CASSPTGGAGQPQHF. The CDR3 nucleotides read TGTGCCAGCAGTCCGACAGGGGGCGCAGGTCAGCCCCAGCATTTT.

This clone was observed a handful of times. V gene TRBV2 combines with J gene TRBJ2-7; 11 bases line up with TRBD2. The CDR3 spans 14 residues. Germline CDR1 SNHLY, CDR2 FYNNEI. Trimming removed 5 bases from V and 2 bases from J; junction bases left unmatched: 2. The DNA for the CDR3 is TGTGCCAGCAGTATAGCGGGAGGGGCCTACGAGCAGTACTTC. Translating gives CASSIAGGAYEQYF. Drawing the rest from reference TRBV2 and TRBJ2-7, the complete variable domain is EPEVTQTPSHQVTQMGQEVILRCVPISNHLYFYWYRQILGQKVEFLVSFYNNEISEKSEIFDDQFSVERPDGSNFTLKIRSTKLEDSAMYFCASSIAGGAYEQYFGPGTRLTVT.

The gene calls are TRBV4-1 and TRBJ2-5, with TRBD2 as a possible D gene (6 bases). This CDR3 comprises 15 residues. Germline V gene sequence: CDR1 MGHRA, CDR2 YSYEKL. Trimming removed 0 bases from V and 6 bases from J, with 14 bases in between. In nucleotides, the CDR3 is TGCGCCAGCAGCCAAGACTGGCTAGCGAGAAAGACCCAGTACTTC. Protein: CASSQDWLARKTQYF.

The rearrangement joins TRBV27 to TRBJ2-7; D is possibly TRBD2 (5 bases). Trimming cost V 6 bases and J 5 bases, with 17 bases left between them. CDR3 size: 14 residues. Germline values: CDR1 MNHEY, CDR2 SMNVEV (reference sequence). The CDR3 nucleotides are TGTGCCAGCAGGGACCGGGAAACAGCTAACGAGCAGTACTTC. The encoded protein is CASRDRETANEQYF.

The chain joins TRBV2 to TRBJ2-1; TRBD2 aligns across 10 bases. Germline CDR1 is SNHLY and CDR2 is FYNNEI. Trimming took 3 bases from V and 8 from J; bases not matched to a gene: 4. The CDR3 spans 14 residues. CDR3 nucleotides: TGTGCCAGCAGTGAGTCTAGCGGGAGTTATGAGCAGTTCTTC. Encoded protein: CASSESSGSYEQFF.

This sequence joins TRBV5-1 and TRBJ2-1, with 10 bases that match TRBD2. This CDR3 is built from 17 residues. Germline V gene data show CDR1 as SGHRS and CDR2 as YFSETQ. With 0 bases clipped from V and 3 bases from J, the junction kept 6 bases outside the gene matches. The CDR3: CASSLVRTSGGYNEQFF. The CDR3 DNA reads TGCGCCAGCAGCTTGGTTCGGACTAGCGGAGGCTACAATGAGCAGTTCTTC.

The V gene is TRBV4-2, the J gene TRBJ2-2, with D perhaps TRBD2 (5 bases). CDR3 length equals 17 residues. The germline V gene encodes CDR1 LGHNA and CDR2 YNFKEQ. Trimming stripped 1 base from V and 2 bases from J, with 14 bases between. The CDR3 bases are TGTGCCAGCAGCCAAGGAGCGATTAGCGTTAACACCGGGGAGCTGTTTTTT. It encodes CASSQGAISVNTGELFF.

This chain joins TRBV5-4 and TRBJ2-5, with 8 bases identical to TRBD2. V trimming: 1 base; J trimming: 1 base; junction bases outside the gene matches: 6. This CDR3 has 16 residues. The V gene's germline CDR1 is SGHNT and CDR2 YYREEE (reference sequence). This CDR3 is CASSLPSGRFQETQYF. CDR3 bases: TGTGCCAGCAGCTTGCCAAGCGGGAGATTCCAAGAGACCCAGTACTTC.

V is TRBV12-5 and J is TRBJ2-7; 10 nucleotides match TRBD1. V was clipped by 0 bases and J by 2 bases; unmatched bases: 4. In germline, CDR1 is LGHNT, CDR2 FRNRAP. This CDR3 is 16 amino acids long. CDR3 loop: CASGLVLGQGPYEQYF. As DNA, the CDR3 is TGTGCTAGTGGTTTGGTACTGGGACAGGGGCCCTACGAGCAGTACTTC.

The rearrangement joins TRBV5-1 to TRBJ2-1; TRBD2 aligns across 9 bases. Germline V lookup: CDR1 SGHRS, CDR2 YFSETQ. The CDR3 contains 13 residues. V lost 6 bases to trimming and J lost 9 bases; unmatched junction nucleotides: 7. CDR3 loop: CASTQLAGAEQFF. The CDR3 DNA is TGCGCCAGCACCCAACTAGCGGGCGCTGAGCAGTTCTTC.

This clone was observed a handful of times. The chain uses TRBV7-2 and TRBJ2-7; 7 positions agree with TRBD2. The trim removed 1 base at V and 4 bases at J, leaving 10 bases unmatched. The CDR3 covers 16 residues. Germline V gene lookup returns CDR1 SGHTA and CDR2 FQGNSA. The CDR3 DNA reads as TGTGCCAGCAGCTTAGGGGGACGCGGGAGTAGGTACGAGCAGTACTTC. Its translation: CASSLGGRGSRYEQYF.

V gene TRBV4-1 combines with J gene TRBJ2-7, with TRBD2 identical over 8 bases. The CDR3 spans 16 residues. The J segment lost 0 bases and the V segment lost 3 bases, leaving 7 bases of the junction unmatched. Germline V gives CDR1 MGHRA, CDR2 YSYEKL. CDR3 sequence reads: CASSQELADLSYEQYF. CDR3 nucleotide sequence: TGCGCCAGCAGCCAGGAACTAGCGGATCTCTCCTACGAGCAGTACTTC.

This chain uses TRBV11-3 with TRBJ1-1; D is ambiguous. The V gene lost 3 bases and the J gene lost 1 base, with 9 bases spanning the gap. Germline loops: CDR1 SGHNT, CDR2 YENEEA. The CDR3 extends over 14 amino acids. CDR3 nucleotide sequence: TGTGCCAGCAGCTTTAGCCACCCGAACACTGAAGCTTTCTTT. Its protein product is CASSFSHPNTEAFF.

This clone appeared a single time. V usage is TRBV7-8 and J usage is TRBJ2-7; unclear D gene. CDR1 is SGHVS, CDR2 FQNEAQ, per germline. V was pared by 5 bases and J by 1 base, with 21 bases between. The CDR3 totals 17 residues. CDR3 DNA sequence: TGTGCCAGCAGCCGAGGTGGCAGAACTTCCGTTTCCTACGAGCAGTACTTC. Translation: CASSRGGRTSVSYEQYF.

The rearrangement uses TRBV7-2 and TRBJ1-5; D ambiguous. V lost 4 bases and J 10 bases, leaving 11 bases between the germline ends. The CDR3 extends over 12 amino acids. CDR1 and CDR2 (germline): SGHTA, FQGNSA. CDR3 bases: TGTGCCAGCAGCTCCCCCCCTTCTCCCCAGCATTTT. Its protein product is CASSSPPSPQHF.

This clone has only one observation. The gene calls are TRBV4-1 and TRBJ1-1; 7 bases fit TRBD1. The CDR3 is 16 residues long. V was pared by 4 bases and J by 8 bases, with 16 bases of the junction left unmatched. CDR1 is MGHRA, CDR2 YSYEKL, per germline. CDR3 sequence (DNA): TGCGCCAGCAGCCGGCGAACGGGGACAGCCGCAGAAGAAGCTTTCTTT. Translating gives CASSRRTGTAAEEAFF.

The CDR3 loop is CASTKRTGWAGELFF. The CDR3, as DNA: TGTGCCAGCACCAAAAGGACAGGGTGGGCCGGGGAGCTGTTTTTT. The V call is TRBV2, the J call TRBJ2-2; TRBD1 aligns across 8 bases. Germline CDR1 reads SNHLY; CDR2 reads FYNNEI. CDR3 length equals 15 residues. The J segment lost 6 bases and the V segment lost 7 bases, leaving 10 bases of the junction unmatched.

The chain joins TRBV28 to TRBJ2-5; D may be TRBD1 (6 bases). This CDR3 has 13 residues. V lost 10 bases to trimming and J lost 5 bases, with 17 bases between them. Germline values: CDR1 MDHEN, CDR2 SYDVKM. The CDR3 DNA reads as TGTGCCACCCTTACAGGGTCTCGGGAGACCCAGTACTTC. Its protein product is CATLTGSRETQYF.

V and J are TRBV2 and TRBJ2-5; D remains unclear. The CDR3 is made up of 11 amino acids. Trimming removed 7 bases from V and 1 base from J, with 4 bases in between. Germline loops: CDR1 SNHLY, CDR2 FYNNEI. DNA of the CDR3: TGTGCCAGCACGGGCCAAGAGACCCAGTACTTC. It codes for CASTGQETQYF.

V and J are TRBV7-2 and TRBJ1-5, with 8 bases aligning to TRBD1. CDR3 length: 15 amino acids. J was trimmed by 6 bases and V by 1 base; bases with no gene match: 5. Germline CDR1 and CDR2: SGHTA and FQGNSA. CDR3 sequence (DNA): TGTGCCAGCAGCTTAGGTGGACAGGGCCCTCAGCCCCAGCATTTT. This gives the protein CASSLGGQGPQPQHF.